The 24 T cell receptor beta chains reported below all come from one sample, sequenced in a study. One entry per CDR3 protein, called by TCRdb with MiXCR from the RT-PCR reads. The data contain around 700,000 distinct CDR3 sequences, over 12% of them singletons. Sequencing input: memory CD4+ T cells from blood. These receptors all stem from a female donor in good health, serving as a healthy control.

The chain combines TRBV6-2 or TRBV6-3 with TRBJ2-7; a weak D match, TRBD2 (6 bases). The CDR3 length is 16 residues. Germline-derived CDR1 and CDR2 are MNHEY and SVGEGT. With 6 bases removed from V and 0 bases from J, the gap between germline ends came to 18 bases. Here the CDR3 DNA reads TGTGCCAGCAGGCCGATTAGCGGTCAGAGCTCCTACGAGCAGTACTTC. Its protein product is CASRPISGQSSYEQYF.

This clonotype has a handful of counts. This chain uses TRBV20-1 with TRBJ2-2, with 9 bases that match TRBD1. This CDR3 has 14 residues. CDR1 and CDR2 (germline): DFQATT, SNEGSKA (reference sequence). Germline trimming cut 6 bases from V and 1 base from J; bases unmatched to any gene: 3. The CDR3 coding sequence is TGCAGTGCCGGGGGACAGGGGAACACCGGGGAGCTGTTTTTT. Its protein product is CSAGGQGNTGELFF.

In this sample, this clonotype turned up a few times. V usage is TRBV12-3 or TRBV12-4 and J usage is TRBJ2-2; 8 nucleotides line up with TRBD2. This CDR3 region has 15 residues. The V segment lost 5 bases and the J segment 0 bases; nucleotides outside the gene matches: 2. The CDR3 DNA reads TGTGCCAGCAGTCCGACTAGCGCGAACACCGGGGAGCTGTTTTTT. Protein: CASSPTSANTGELFF.

This clonotype was seen ten or more times. The V and J genes are TRBV7-2 and TRBJ2-3; the match to TRBD2 covers 8 bases. V lost 1 base, J lost 1 base, and 4 bases stayed unmatched. Germline-derived CDR1 and CDR2 are SGHTA and FQGNSA. This CDR3 has 16 residues. CDR3 coding DNA: TGTGCCAGCAGCTTAGTGGCGGGGGGACGCACAGATACGCAGTATTTT. Protein sequence: CASSLVAGGRTDTQYF.

The CDR3 here is CASSFPSNQPQHF. The CDR3 region has the DNA TGTGCCAGCAGCTTTCCCTCCAATCAGCCCCAGCATTTT. The gene calls are TRBV7-2 and TRBJ1-5, with no clear D. Germline V gene sequence: CDR1 SGHTA, CDR2 FQGNSA. V lost 3 bases and J 3 bases, leaving 6 bases between the germline ends. The CDR3 length is 13 residues. Looking up the rest from reference TRBV7-2 and TRBJ1-5 gives the full variable domain: GAGVSQSPSNKVTEKGKDVELRCDPISGHTALYWYRQSLGQGLEFLIYFQGNSAPDKSGLPSDRFSAERTGGSVSTLTIQRTQQEDSAVYLCASSFPSNQPQHFGDGTRLSIL.

This clonotype has at least ten counts. The chain combines TRBV27 with TRBJ2-3; D remains unclear. V was trimmed by 5 bases and J by 1 base, leaving 16 bases between them. Looked up from germline, CDR1 is MNHEY and CDR2 is SMNVEV (reference sequence). The CDR3 is 16 amino acids. This chain's CDR3 is CASSPSPFWGTDTQYF. Here the CDR3 DNA reads TGTGCCAGCAGTCCCTCCCCCTTTTGGGGCACAGATACGCAGTATTTT.

J is TRBJ1-6 and V is TRBV6-6, with 7 bases matching TRBD1. V shed 5 bases, J shed 7 bases, and the junction held 14 bases outside the gene matches. CDR1 is MNHNY and CDR2 is SVGAGI in the germline V gene (reference sequence). The length of the CDR3 is 17 residues. CDR3 in DNA: TGTGCCAGCAGTGAATTCGCCGGGACAGTCCTAAATTCACCCCTCCACTTT. Its protein product is CASSEFAGTVLNSPLHF.

This clonotype was seen ten or more times. V is TRBV4-1 and J is TRBJ2-7, with D maybe TRBD1 (5 bases). V lost 1 base and J lost 0, with 13 bases in between. Germline lookup yields CDR1 MGHRA and CDR2 YSYEKL. The CDR3 runs 16 residues. Here the CDR3 DNA reads TGCGCCAGCAGCCAAGCCGCAGGGTCGATCTCCTACGAGCAGTACTTC. Encoded protein: CASSQAAGSISYEQYF.

The chain has TRBV5-1 and TRBJ1-1, with D unclear. V was clipped by 1 base and J by 5 bases, with 15 bases between them. CDR1 and CDR2 from the germline V gene are SGHRS and YFSETQ. The CDR3 is 15 amino acids. CDR3 DNA sequence: TGCGCCAGCAGCTTGAATTCGGCAGCAGATACTGAAGCTTTCTTT. Its protein is CASSLNSAADTEAFF.

This chain uses TRBV6-2 or TRBV6-3 with TRBJ2-7, with D maybe TRBD2 (6 bases). The CDR3 covers 15 residues. The germline V gene encodes CDR1 MNHEY and CDR2 SVGEGT. V was cut by 7 bases and J by 6 bases, with 22 bases left in between. In nucleotides, the CDR3 is TGTGCCAGCACGGGGGACCGGCGACCGGGTAGCGAGCAGTACTTC. Amino acids: CASTGDRRPGSEQYF.

This clonotype was found many times. The chain joins TRBV7-9 to TRBJ2-3; TRBD1 aligns across 7 bases. J gave up 5 bases and V 4 bases, and 6 bases lay outside the gene matches. This CDR3 spans 14 amino acids. Looked up from germline, CDR1 is SEHNR and CDR2 is FQNEAQ (reference sequence). CDR3 sequence: CASSSRTGGDTQYF. In DNA form, the CDR3 reads TGTGCCAGCAGCTCCCGGACAGGAGGAGATACGCAGTATTTT. Combining the CDR3 with reference TRBV7-9 and TRBJ2-3 gives the whole variable domain DTGVSQNPRHKITKRGQNVTFRCDPISEHNRLYWYRQTLGQGPEFLTYFQNEAQLEKSRLLSDRFSAERPKGSFSTLEIQRTEQGDSAMYLCASSSRTGGDTQYFGPGTRLTVL.

The chain employs TRBV11-1 and TRBJ2-1, with 7 positions matching TRBD2. The CDR3 totals 13 residues. The V gene's germline CDR1 is SGHAT and CDR2 FQDESV (reference sequence). Trimming removed 5 bases from V and 10 bases from J; junction bases left unmatched: 8. The CDR3 DNA follows: TGTGCCAGCAGCCCCGGACTAGATGGGGAGCAGTTCTTC. Its translation is CASSPGLDGEQFF.

The table lists this clonotype with many counts. The chain carries TRBV29-1 and TRBJ1-1, with D unresolved. Germline V lookup: CDR1 SQVTM, CDR2 ANQGSEA. Trimming shortened V by 4 bases and J by 5 bases, and 14 bases separated the two germline ends. This CDR3 spans 13 amino acids. CDR3 in amino acids: CSVGWGGGTEAFF. CDR3 nucleotide sequence: TGCAGCGTTGGTTGGGGTGGAGGGACTGAAGCTTTCTTT.

This clonotype has a count of ten or more. The chain employs TRBV7-2 and TRBJ1-1; D call uncertain. Trimming took 1 base from V and 4 from J, leaving 10 bases between them. Germline V gene lookup returns CDR1 SGHTA and CDR2 FQGNSA. There are 14 residues in the CDR3. The CDR3 loop is CASSLGRAGTEAFF. CDR3 nucleotides: TGTGCCAGCAGCTTAGGCCGGGCCGGCACTGAAGCTTTCTTT.

This chain links TRBV9 with TRBJ2-3, with D possibly being TRBD2 (7 bases). V was shortened by 4 bases and J by 3 bases, with 15 bases between the two germline ends. Germline-derived CDR1 and CDR2 are SGDLS and YYNGEE. The CDR3 has 15 amino acids. This CDR3 reads CASSSLGGGTDTQYF. DNA of the CDR3: TGTGCCAGCAGCTCTCTAGGGGGAGGGACAGATACGCAGTATTTT.

This clonotype has a count of ten or more. The chain uses TRBV7-2 and TRBJ1-6, with D unresolved. CDR1 is SGHTA and CDR2 is FQGNSA in the germline V gene. The CDR3 sequence is 14 residues long. Deletions cut 1 base from V and 7 bases from J, with 8 bases between. For the CDR3, the DNA is TGTGCCAGCAGCTTAGACAGCTCCAATTCACCCCTCCACTTT. This sequence encodes CASSLDSSNSPLHF.

This clonotype was seen a handful of times. The chain is built from TRBV20-1 and TRBJ2-5, with 7 bases that match TRBD2. With V trimmed by 3 bases and J by 4 bases, 5 bases remained unmatched. The CDR3 runs 13 residues. CDR1 and CDR2 (germline): DFQATT, SNEGSKA (reference sequence). CDR3 residues: CSASSSGAETQYF. The CDR3 DNA follows: TGCAGTGCTAGTTCGAGCGGGGCAGAGACCCAGTACTTC.

This clonotype turned up a few times. The chain employs TRBV4-1 and TRBJ1-6; maybe TRBD1 (5 bases). The CDR3 has 18 residues. Germline CDR1 MGHRA, CDR2 YSYEKL. Trimming took off 0 bases at V and 7 bases at J, with 19 bases between the two ends. Here the CDR3 DNA reads TGCGCCAGCAGCCAAGATCTATTTGGCAGGGAACGAAATTCACCCCTCCACTTT. It yields the protein CASSQDLFGRERNSPLHF.

The chain is built from TRBV9 and TRBJ2-6, with D uncertain. Germline V CDR1 and CDR2: SGDLS, YYNGEE. Trimming removed 7 bases from V and 0 bases from J, with 17 bases in between. This CDR3 is built from 17 residues. The DNA for the CDR3 is TGTGCCAGCGCGGACCCGAGACTCACCTCTGGGGCCAACGTCCTGACTTTC. Its protein product is CASADPRLTSGANVLTF.

This clonotype appeared a few times. The chain couples TRBV20-1 to TRBJ2-2; the match to TRBD1 covers 10 bases. CDR3 length equals 15 residues. After removal of 4 bases from V and 6 bases from J, the junction contained 8 bases not matched to a gene. Looked up from germline, CDR1 is DFQATT and CDR2 is SNEGSKA (reference sequence). The CDR3 loop reads CSATEPGQGSGELFF. DNA for the CDR3: TGCAGTGCTACTGAACCGGGACAGGGGTCCGGGGAGCTGTTTTTT.

The CDR3 protein is CASSPTVRDGSGNTIYF. The CDR3 DNA follows: TGTGCCAGCTCACCCACCGTTAGGGATGGGTCTGGAAACACCATATATTTT. The gene calls are TRBV18 and TRBJ1-3; D not resolved. The germline V gene has CDR1 KGHSH and CDR2 LQKENI. Trimming cost V 3 bases and J 1 base, with 16 bases left between them. The CDR3 consists of 17 residues.

This clonotype has only a few counts. The rearrangement joins TRBV20-1 to TRBJ2-5, with TRBD1 as a possible D gene (5 bases). Germline assignment: CDR1 DFQATT and CDR2 SNEGSKA (reference sequence). The V and J ends lost 3 bases and 4 bases respectively, with 9 bases between them. The CDR3 loop spans 12 amino acids. The CDR3 spells CSARIGAETQYF. CDR3 sequence (DNA): TGCAGTGCTAGGATAGGGGCAGAGACCCAGTACTTC.

The table lists this clonotype with a few counts. The V gene is TRBV30, the J gene TRBJ2-4, with D unclear. The CDR3 extends over 15 amino acids. Trimming stripped 0 bases from V and 5 bases from J, with 14 bases between. The V gene's germline CDR1 is GTSNPN and CDR2 SVGIG (reference sequence). The CDR3 nucleotides read TGTGCCTGGAGTGTACGTGTAGACGGCGAAAACATTCAGTACTTC. Translation: CAWSVRVDGENIQYF.

The DNA of the CDR3 is TGCAGTGCTAGTCGTTCGGGCGTAGATACGCAGTATTTT. Translated: CSASRSGVDTQYF. The chain employs TRBV20-1 and TRBJ2-3; no firm D call. Germline V gene lookup returns CDR1 DFQATT and CDR2 SNEGSKA (reference sequence). V lost 3 bases to trimming and J lost 5 bases, with 12 bases between them. The CDR3 sequence is 13 residues long.